This TCR beta chain was found in a study of blood T cells in healthy people across ages. This clonotype was counted ten times or more. Its target is not known. Peripheral blood samples of 9 to 10 milliliters were drawn from each donor. V was shortened by 4 bases and J by 2 bases, with 17 bases between the two germline ends. This CDR3 is built from 15 residues. The V gene's germline CDR1 is SQVTM and CDR2 ANQGSEA. Findings and limits, study-wide: Measured against age, TCR beta diversity per million T cells decreased in a roughly linear manner. Naive and antigen-experienced cells were not separated, limiting conclusive comparison.

Using a J-beta primer mix together with a sample-barcoded 5' primer, a second PCR was run for 7 to 11 cycles. TCRdb reprocessed the 5' RACE reads with MiXCR, giving one entry per CDR3 protein. The table includes about 1.7 million distinct CDR3 sequences, 28% detected once. J is TRBJ1-1 and V is TRBV29-1; TRBD1 might be the D (6 bases). This TCR derives from a woman in her thirties in good health. Sequencing input: blood. The CDR3 spells CSVVWYRAINTEAFF. The CDR3 region has the DNA TGCAGCGTTGTGTGGTACAGGGCAATAAACACTGAAGCTTTCTTT.